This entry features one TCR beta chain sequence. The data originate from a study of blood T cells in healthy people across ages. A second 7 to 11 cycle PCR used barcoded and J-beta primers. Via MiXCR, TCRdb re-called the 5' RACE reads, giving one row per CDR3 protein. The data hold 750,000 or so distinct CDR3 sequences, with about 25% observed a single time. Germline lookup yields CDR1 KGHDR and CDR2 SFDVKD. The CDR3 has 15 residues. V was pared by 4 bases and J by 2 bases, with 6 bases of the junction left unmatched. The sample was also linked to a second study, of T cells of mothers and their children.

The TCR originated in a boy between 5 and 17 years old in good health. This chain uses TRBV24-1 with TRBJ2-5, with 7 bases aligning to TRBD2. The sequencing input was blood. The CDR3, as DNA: TGTGCCACCAGTGAAGCGACTAGCAGACAAGAGACCCAGTACTTC. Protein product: CATSEATSRQETQYF.